The 2 T cell receptor beta chains listed next were all sequenced from one sample in a study of blood T cell repertoires in COVID-19. TCRdb's table, derived via immunoSEQ multiplex PCR, lists solely in-frame clones and lacks some. The repertoire holds 240,000 or so clones, with approximately 82% as singletons. Source material: peripheral blood. Every receptor here comes from a woman between 18 and 29 years old with acute or convalescent COVID-19.

The chain joins TRBV6-5 to TRBJ2-1; 10 nucleotides align to TRBD2. The germline V gene encodes CDR1 MNHEY and CDR2 SVGAGI. Trimming cost V 6 bases and J 6 bases; bases outside gene matches: 11. The CDR3 contains 16 residues. This CDR3 reads CASSYDGTSDPNEQFF. The CDR3 DNA reads as TGTGCCAGCAGCTACGACGGGACTAGCGATCCCAATGAGCAGTTCTTC.

The V call is TRBV5-1, the J call TRBJ1-1; TRBD1 matches 7 bases. CDR3 length: 16 amino acids. Germline assignment: CDR1 SGHRS and CDR2 YFSETQ. V lost 4 bases, J lost 0 bases, and 9 bases stayed unmatched. For the CDR3, the DNA is TGCGCCAGCAGCCCACGGACAGGACACATGAACACTGAAGCTTTCTTT. Translating gives CASSPRTGHMNTEAFF.